The rows below give T cell receptor beta chains drawn from one sample of a study of CD8+CD57+ T cells in acquired aplastic anemia. TCRdb reprocessed the reads via MiXCR and lists one record per CDR3 protein. This sample has 250,000 or so distinct CDR3 sequences, with about 44% found just once. Input material: sorted CD4+, CD8+, or CD8+CD57+ T cells (not recorded which) from PBMCs. The receptors were gathered from a human donor with aplastic anemia. The CDR3 runs from the conserved cysteine through the conserved F or W. The order of the fields is J gene, V gene, D gene, clone size, CDR3 DNA, CDR3 protein. A D gene is named only where the DNA matches it firmly. Expanded clones get a size class; other rows say once, few or many, or leave the size out.

>TRBJ2-7|TRBV7-2|.|.
TGTGCCAGCAGCGCCAAGACAGGAAACTCCTACGAGCAGTACTTC
CASSAKTGNSYEQYF
>TRBJ2-7|TRBV2|.|.
TGTGCCAGCCGGCGATCAGGCGAGCAGTACTTC
CASRRSGEQYF
>TRBJ2-7|TRBV7-3|.|.
TGTGCCAGCAGCCCCGAACTAGGAACCTACGAGCAGTGCTTC
CASSPELGTYEQCF
>TRBJ1-1|TRBV19|.|many
TGTGCCAGTAGTCCTCGGGGTGGCTCGCGCACTGAAGCTTTCTTT
CASSPRGGSRTEAFF
>TRBJ2-7|TRBV27|.|.
TGTGCCAGCAGTGCACTCAGGGGAAATGAGCAGTACTTC
CASSALRGNEQYF
>TRBJ2-7|TRBV7-2|TRBD1|few
TGTGCCAGCAGCCCACCGGACAGGGGGATGTTCGAGCAGTACTTC
CASSPPDRGMFEQYF
>TRBJ1-5|TRBV7-6|.|.
TGTGCCAGCAGCTTAGCGCAAGGTTTGGGCAATCAGCCCCAGCATTTT
CASSLAQGLGNQPQHF
>TRBJ2-7|TRBV10-3|TRBD2|.
TGTGCCACTCTTAGCGGGACTAGCTCCTACGAGCAGTACTTC
CATLSGTSSYEQYF
>TRBJ2-7|TRBV27|.|many
TGTGCCAGCAGGGGGCGGGACGAGCAGTACTTC
CASRGRDEQYF
>TRBJ1-5|TRBV27|.|.
TGTGCCAGCAGTTTATCCGGGGGTGATCAGCCCCAGCATTTT
CASSLSGGDQPQHF
>TRBJ2-5|TRBV7-2|TRBD2|.
TGTGCCAGCAGCTCTCACCGGGAGGCCCAAGAGACCCAGTACTTC
CASSSHREAQETQYF
>TRBJ1-1|TRBV6-5|.|.
TGTGCCAGCAGTTATTTTAGGAACACTGAAGCTTTCTTT
CASSYFRNTEAFF
>TRBJ2-1|TRBV29-1|TRBD1|.
TGCAGTGCTCCGACAGGGGACCATGAGCAGTTCTTC
CSAPTGDHEQFF